This TCR beta chain was identified in a study of T cell responses to AZD1222 COVID-19 vaccine. General study findings and limits: Reports say nearly half of spike-specific TCRs go after unmutated variant regions. Baseline seropositivity characterized only a handful of AZD1222 recipients.

For this clone: Antigen: not known.

CDR1 and CDR2 (germline): SNHLY, FYNNEI. The CDR3 consists of 12 residues. V lost 5 bases and J 0 bases, leaving 4 bases between the germline ends. Method: immunoSEQ multiplex PCR; TCRdb's copy keeps in-frame clones and lacks some. This sample has some 110,000 clones, with around 94% found just once. V is TRBV2 and J is TRBJ1-1, with D unresolved. The sequence was obtained from an adult in good health. The specimen comprised peripheral blood, sampled on day 0 of AZD1222 vaccination. CDR3 sequence: CASSKMNTEAFF. CDR3 nucleotide sequence: TGTGCCAGCAGTAAGATGAACACTGAAGCTTTCTTT.